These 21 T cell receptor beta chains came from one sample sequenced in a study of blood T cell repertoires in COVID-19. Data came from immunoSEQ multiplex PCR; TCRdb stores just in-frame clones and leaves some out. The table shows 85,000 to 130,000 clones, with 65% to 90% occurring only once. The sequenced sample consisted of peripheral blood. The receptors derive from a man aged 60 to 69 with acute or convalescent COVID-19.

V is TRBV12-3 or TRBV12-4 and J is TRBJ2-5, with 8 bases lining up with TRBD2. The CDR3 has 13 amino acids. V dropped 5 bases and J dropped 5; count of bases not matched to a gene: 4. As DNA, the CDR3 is TGTGCCAGCAGTCGGGGGGGCGCGGAGACCCAGTACTTC. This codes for CASSRGGAETQYF.

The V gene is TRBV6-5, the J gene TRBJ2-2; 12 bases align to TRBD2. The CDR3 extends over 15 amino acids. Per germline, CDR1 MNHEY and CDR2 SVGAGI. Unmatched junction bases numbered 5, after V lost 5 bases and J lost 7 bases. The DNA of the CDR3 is TGTGCCAGCAGTCGGACTAGCGGGGACGGCGGGGAGCTGTTTTTT. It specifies CASSRTSGDGGELFF.

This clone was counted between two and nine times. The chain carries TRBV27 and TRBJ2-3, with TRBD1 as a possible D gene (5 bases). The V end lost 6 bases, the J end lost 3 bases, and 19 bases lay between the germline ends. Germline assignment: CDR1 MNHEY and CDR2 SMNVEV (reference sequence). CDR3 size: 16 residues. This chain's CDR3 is CASRNSVGRRTDTQYF. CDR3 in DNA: TGTGCCAGCAGAAACTCGGTGGGGCGAAGGACAGATACGCAGTATTTT.

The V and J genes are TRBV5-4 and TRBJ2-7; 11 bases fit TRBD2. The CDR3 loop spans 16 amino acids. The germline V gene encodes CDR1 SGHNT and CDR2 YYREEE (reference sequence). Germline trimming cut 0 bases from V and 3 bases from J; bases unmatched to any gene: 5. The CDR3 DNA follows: TGTGCCAGCAGCTTGGACGGTAGCGGGAGGGTCTACGAGCAGTACTTC. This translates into CASSLDGSGRVYEQYF.

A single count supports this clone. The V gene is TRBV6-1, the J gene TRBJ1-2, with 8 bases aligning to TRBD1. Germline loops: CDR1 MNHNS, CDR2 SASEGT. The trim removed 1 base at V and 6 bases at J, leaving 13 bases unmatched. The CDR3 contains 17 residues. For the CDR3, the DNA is TGTGCCAGCAGTGAAGGTGATACAGGCAGGGGGCGCGATGGCTACACCTTC. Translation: CASSEGDTGRGRDGYTF.

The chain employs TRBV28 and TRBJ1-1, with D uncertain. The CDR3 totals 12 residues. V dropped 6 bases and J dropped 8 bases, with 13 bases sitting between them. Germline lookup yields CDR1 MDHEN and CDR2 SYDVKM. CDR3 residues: CASSLEGREAFF. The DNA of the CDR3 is TGTGCCAGCAGCCTCGAGGGCAGGGAAGCTTTCTTT.

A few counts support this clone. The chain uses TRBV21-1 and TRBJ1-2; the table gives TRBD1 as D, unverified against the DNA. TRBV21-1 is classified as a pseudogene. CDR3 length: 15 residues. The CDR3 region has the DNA TGTGCCAGCAGCAAAAGGGGACAGGGGAATTATGGCTACACCTTC. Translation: CASSKRGQGNYGYTF.

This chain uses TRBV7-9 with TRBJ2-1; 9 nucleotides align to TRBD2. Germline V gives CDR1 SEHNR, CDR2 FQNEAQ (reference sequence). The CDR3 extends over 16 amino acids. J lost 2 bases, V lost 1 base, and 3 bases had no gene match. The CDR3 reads CASSLGASGAYNEQFF. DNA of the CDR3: TGTGCCAGCAGCTTAGGAGCTAGCGGGGCCTACAATGAGCAGTTCTTC.

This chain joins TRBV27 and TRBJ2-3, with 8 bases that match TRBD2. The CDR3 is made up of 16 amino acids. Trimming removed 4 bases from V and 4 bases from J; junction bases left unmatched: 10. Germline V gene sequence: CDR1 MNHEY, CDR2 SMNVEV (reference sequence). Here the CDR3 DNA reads TGTGCCAGCAGTTCAGGACTAGCCGGATATGCAGATACGCAGTATTTT. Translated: CASSSGLAGYADTQYF.

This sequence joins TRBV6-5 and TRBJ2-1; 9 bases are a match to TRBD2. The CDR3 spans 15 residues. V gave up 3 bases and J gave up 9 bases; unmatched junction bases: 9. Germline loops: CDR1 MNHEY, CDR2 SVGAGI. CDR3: CASSYSVAGDVEQFF. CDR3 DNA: TGTGCCAGCAGTTATTCGGTAGCGGGAGATGTTGAGCAGTTCTTC.

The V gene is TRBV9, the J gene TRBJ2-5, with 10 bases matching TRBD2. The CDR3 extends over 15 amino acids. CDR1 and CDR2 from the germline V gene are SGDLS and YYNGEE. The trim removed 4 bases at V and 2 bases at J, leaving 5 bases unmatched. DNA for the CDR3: TGTGCCAGCAGCACTTATAGCGGGGGGCAAGAGACCCAGTACTTC. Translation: CASSTYSGGQETQYF.

CDR3 DNA sequence: TGTGCCTGGGGGACCGGACAGCCTTCCTACGAGCAGTACTTC. Translated: CAWGTGQPSYEQYF. This chain connects TRBV30 to TRBJ2-7; tentatively, D is TRBD1 (6 bases). CDR3 length: 14 residues. V was trimmed by 5 bases and J by 1 base, leaving 15 bases between them. The germline CDR1 and CDR2 sequences are GTSNPN and SVGIG (reference sequence).

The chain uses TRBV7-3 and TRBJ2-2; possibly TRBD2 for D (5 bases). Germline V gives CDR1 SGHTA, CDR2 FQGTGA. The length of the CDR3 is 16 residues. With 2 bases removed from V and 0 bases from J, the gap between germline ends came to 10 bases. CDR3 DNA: TGTGCCAGCAGCTTATTTTCGGGAACGAACACCGGGGAGCTGTTTTTT. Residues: CASSLFSGTNTGELFF.

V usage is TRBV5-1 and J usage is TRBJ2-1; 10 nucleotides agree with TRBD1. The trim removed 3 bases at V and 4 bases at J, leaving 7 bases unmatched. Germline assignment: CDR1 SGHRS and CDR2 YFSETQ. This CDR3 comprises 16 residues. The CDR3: CASSSDRGPTYNEQFF. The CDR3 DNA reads TGCGCCAGCAGCTCCGACAGGGGGCCTACTTACAATGAGCAGTTCTTC.

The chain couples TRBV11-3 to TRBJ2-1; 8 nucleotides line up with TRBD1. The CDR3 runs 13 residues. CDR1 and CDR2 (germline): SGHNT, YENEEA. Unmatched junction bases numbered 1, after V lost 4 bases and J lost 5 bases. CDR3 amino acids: CASSYRGNNEQFF. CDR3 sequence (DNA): TGTGCCAGCAGCTACAGGGGGAACAATGAGCAGTTCTTC.

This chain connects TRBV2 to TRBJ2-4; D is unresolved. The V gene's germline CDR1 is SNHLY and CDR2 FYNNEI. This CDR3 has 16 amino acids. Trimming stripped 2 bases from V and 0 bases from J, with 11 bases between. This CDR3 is CASSEHANLAKNIQYF. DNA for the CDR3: TGTGCCAGCAGTGAACACGCGAACTTAGCCAAAAACATTCAGTACTTC.

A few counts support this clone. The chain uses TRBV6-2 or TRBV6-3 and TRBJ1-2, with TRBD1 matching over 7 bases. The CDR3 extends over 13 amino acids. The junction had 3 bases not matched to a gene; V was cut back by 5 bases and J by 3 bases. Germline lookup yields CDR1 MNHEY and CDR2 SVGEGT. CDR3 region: CASSQGQYYGYTF. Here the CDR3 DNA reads TGTGCCAGCAGTCAGGGACAGTACTATGGCTACACCTTC.

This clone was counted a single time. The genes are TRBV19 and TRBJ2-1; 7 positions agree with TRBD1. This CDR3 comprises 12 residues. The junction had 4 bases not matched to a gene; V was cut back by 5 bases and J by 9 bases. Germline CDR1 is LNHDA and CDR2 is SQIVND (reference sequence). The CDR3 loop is CASSLQGSEQFF. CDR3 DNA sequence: TGTGCCAGTAGTTTACAGGGGAGTGAGCAGTTCTTC.

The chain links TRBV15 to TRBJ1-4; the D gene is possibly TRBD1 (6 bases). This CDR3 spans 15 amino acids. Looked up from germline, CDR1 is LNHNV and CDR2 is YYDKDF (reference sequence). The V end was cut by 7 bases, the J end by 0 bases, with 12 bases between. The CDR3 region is CATTGRTATNEKLFF. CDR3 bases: TGTGCCACCACAGGCCGGACAGCAACTAATGAAAAACTGTTTTTT.

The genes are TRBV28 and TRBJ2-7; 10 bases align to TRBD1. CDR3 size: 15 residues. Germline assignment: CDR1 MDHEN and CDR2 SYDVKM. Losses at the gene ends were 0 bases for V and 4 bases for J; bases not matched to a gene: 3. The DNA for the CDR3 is TGTGCCAGCAGTTTATGGGGACAGGGGTTATACGAGCAGTACTTC. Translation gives CASSLWGQGLYEQYF.

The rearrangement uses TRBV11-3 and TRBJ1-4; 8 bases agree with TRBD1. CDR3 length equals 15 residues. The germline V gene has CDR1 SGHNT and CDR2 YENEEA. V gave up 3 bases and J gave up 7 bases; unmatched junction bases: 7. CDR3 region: CASSFRTGLGEKLFF. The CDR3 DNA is TGTGCCAGCAGCTTCCGGACAGGGTTGGGTGAAAAACTGTTTTTT.